These 27 T cell receptor beta chains were all obtained from the same sample, sequenced in a study of OX40 agonist ivuxolimab in advanced cancers. The table came from immunoSEQ multiplex PCR; TCRdb's copy has only in-frame clones and leaves some out. The repertoire holds 25,000 to 30,000 clones, with 70% to 90% as singletons. This sample comprised CD4+ or CD8+ T cells sorted from blood, obtained in a trial of the OX40 agonist ivuxolimab. Receptor source: an adult with an advanced solid tumor such as melanoma, head and neck, liver or kidney cancer.

This clone is labeled as medium-sized. This chain joins TRBV4-1 and TRBJ1-1, with a weak D call TRBD1 (5 bases). The CDR3 contains 14 residues. The V end lost 11 bases, the J end lost 1 base, and 17 bases lay between the germline ends. Germline V gene data show CDR1 as MGHRA and CDR2 as YSYEKL. The CDR3 DNA follows: TGCGCCGCCCGAGGGGAAGGGACGAACACTGAAGCTTTCTTT. Translated: CAARGEGTNTEAFF.

The chain uses TRBV5-1 and TRBJ2-7; 9 bases map to TRBD1. The V gene's germline CDR1 is SGHRS and CDR2 YFSETQ. Germline trimming cut 4 bases from V and 3 bases from J; bases unmatched to any gene: 8. The CDR3 extends over 15 amino acids. The CDR3 sequence: CASSPPRTGDYEQYF. CDR3 bases: TGCGCCAGCAGCCCGCCCCGGACAGGGGACTACGAGCAGTACTTC.

The chain links TRBV6-1 to TRBJ1-5, with D unresolved. CDR1 MNHNS and CDR2 SASEGT come from the germline V gene. The CDR3 has 11 residues. V lost 1 base to trimming and J lost 8 bases, with 3 bases between them. The CDR3 region has the DNA TGTGCCAGCAGTGAAGGGAAGCCCCAGCATTTT. Its protein is CASSEGKPQHF.

The chain joins TRBV30 to TRBJ1-1, with no clear D. This CDR3 region has 13 residues. V was cut by 0 bases and J by 5 bases, with 10 bases left in between. Germline V gene lookup returns CDR1 GTSNPN and CDR2 SVGIG (reference sequence). CDR3 loop: CAWSVLRRTEAFF. The CDR3 DNA reads as TGTGCCTGGAGTGTACTACGGCGGACTGAAGCTTTCTTT.

V is TRBV21-1 and J is TRBJ1-6. TRBV21-1 is classified as a pseudogene. The CDR3 consists of 15 residues. The CDR3 loop reads CASSKRGSPNSPLHF. The CDR3 coding sequence is TGTGCCAGCAGCAAAAGAGGGAGCCCCAATTCACCCCTCCACTTT.

V and J are TRBV27 and TRBJ2-3; 9 bases align to TRBD2. V was pared by 2 bases and J by 2 bases, with 5 bases of the junction left unmatched. The V gene's germline CDR1 is MNHEY and CDR2 SMNVEV (reference sequence). The CDR3 runs 16 residues. CDR3 sequence reads: CASSLRASGATDTQYF. DNA of the CDR3: TGTGCCAGCAGTTTAAGGGCTAGCGGGGCCACAGATACGCAGTATTTT.

This clone was recorded only once. V and J are TRBV11-3 and TRBJ2-3, with no clear D. CDR3 length: 13 amino acids. In germline, CDR1 is SGHNT, CDR2 YENEEA. With 0 bases removed from V and 7 bases from J, the gap between germline ends came to 8 bases. The CDR3 loop reads CASSLDQPHTQYF. The CDR3 coding sequence is TGTGCCAGCAGCTTAGATCAACCGCATACGCAGTATTTT.

The chain employs TRBV5-4 and TRBJ1-1; unclear D gene. CDR3 length: 11 residues. V lost 6 bases and J 0 bases, leaving 3 bases between the germline ends. CDR1 and CDR2 (germline): SGHNT, YYREEE (reference sequence). The CDR3 coding sequence is TGTGCCAGCATTGTGAACACTGAAGCTTTCTTT. It codes for CASIVNTEAFF.

The chain combines TRBV5-4 with TRBJ2-1; 9 nucleotides line up with TRBD1. CDR1 and CDR2 (germline): SGHNT, YYREEE (reference sequence). This CDR3 has 14 residues. After removal of 4 bases from V and 6 bases from J, the junction contained 5 bases not matched to a gene. CDR3 sequence (DNA): TGTGCCAGCAGCCGGACAGGGGTGGGCAATGAGCAGTTCTTC. Translating gives CASSRTGVGNEQFF.

This clone was observed a few times. The chain is built from TRBV9 and TRBJ2-6; weak D call: TRBD1 (5 bases). V lost 2 bases and J lost 2, with 17 bases in between. Germline V lookup: CDR1 SGDLS, CDR2 YYNGEE. This CDR3 is 18 amino acids long. CDR3 sequence (DNA): TGTGCCAGCAGCGTGAATCGGTGGGGCACGGCTGGGGCCAACGTCCTGACTTTC. Amino acid sequence: CASSVNRWGTAGANVLTF.

In DNA form, the CDR3 reads TGCAGCGTTGAAGTACGCCGACAGGGAAACTATGGCTACACCTTC. Protein product: CSVEVRRQGNYGYTF. V usage is TRBV29-1 and J usage is TRBJ1-2, with 7 bases matching TRBD1. Trimming at V came to 1 base and at J to 2 bases, leaving 7 bases not matched to a gene. The CDR3 is 15 residues long. The germline V gene has CDR1 SQVTM and CDR2 ANQGSEA.

The V and J genes are TRBV4-1 and TRBJ2-2, with D possibly being TRBD2 (5 bases). V was trimmed by 4 bases and J by 5 bases, leaving 14 bases between them. CDR1 and CDR2 (germline): MGHRA, YSYEKL. The CDR3 is 15 amino acids. The CDR3 bases are TGCGCCAGCAGCCCTCCAGGTACGGGAACCGGGGAGCTGTTTTTT. This encodes CASSPPGTGTGELFF.

The chain uses TRBV4-3 and TRBJ1-1, with no clear D. The CDR3 has 15 amino acids. CDR1 is LGHNA, CDR2 YSLEER, per germline. Trimming pared 0 bases from V and 3 bases from J, leaving 11 bases between. The CDR3 loop reads CASSQDWAGYTEAFF. The CDR3 nucleotides are TGCGCCAGCAGCCAAGATTGGGCCGGGTACACTGAAGCTTTCTTT.

The chain joins TRBV11-1 to TRBJ1-2, with unresolved D. Looked up from germline, CDR1 is SGHAT and CDR2 is FQDESV (reference sequence). This CDR3 spans 13 amino acids. V shed 1 base and J shed 7 bases, with 10 bases lying between them. CDR3 in amino acids: CASSLVGVGGYTF. As DNA, the CDR3 is TGTGCCAGCAGCTTAGTGGGTGTTGGTGGCTACACCTTC.

The chain carries TRBV7-7 and TRBJ2-3, with TRBD1 matching 8 bases. The trim removed 5 bases at V and 6 bases at J, leaving 4 bases unmatched. This CDR3 has 13 residues. CDR1 and CDR2 (germline): SSHAT, FNYEAQ (reference sequence). The CDR3, as DNA: TGTGCCAGCAGCCGAAGGACAGGGGATACGCAGTATTTT. It yields the protein CASSRRTGDTQYF. Based on the CDR3 plus reference TRBV7-7 and TRBJ2-3, the full variable domain is GAGVSQSPRYKVTKRGQDVTLRCDPISSHATLYWYQQALGQGPEFLTYFNYEAQPDKSGLPSDRFSAERPEGSISTLTIQRTEQRDSAMYRCASSRRTGDTQYFGPGTRLTVL.

A remark on this clone: At one of its ends the junction is not consistent with the germline gene, which may arise from a read error. This rearrangement joins TRBV5-1 to TRBJ2-7, with D tentatively TRBD2 (7 bases). The end of the DNA aligns better with TRBJ2-1, so the J call may be wrong. The CDR3 has 15 residues. CDR1 and CDR2 from the germline V gene are SGHRS and YFSETQ. CDR3 sequence: CTSSGLAGAANEQFF. The CDR3 DNA sequence: TGCACCAGCAGCGGTCTGGCGGGGGCCGCCAATGAGCAGTTCTTC.

The chain couples TRBV7-9 to TRBJ2-6; D is unresolved. The CDR3 loop spans 15 amino acids. Between the trimmed V and J ends, which lost 0 bases and 2 bases, there was a span of 5 bases. Germline V gene lookup returns CDR1 SEHNR and CDR2 FQNEAQ (reference sequence). Written as DNA, the CDR3 is TGTGCCAGCAGCTTAGCGCTCGCTGGGGCCAACGTCCTGACTTTC. Protein sequence: CASSLALAGANVLTF.

This chain uses TRBV15 with TRBJ2-7, with 11 bases identical to TRBD1. V was clipped by 6 bases and J by 6 bases; unmatched bases: 7. The CDR3 spans 14 residues. Looked up from germline, CDR1 is LNHNV and CDR2 is YYDKDF (reference sequence). For the CDR3, the DNA is TGTGCCACCAGGCTCGGGACAGGGGGTTTCGAGCAGTACTTC. This translates into CATRLGTGGFEQYF. The whole variable domain, filled in from reference TRBV15 and TRBJ2-7, reads DAMVIQNPRYQVTQFGKPVTLSCSQTLNHNVMYWYQQKSSQAPKLLFHYYDKDFNNEADTPDNFQSRRPNTSFCFLDIRSPGLGDTAMYLCATRLGTGGFEQYFGPGTRLTVT.

The chain couples TRBV27 to TRBJ2-5; 8 positions agree with TRBD2. After removal of 6 bases from V and 3 bases from J, the junction contained 9 bases not matched to a gene. CDR1 MNHEY and CDR2 SMNVEV come from the germline V gene (reference sequence). This CDR3 is built from 15 residues. This CDR3 reads CASSISGTRKETQYF. The CDR3 bases are TGTGCCAGCAGCATCTCCGGGACTAGGAAAGAGACCCAGTACTTC.

This clone was seen a single time. The chain has TRBV11-1 and TRBJ2-3; 8 nucleotides align to TRBD2. The germline gives CDR1 SGHAT, CDR2 FQDESV (reference sequence). CDR3 length equals 15 residues. Unmatched junction bases numbered 8, after V lost 3 bases and J lost 6 bases. DNA for the CDR3: TGTGCCAGCAGCTTCGTCGAACTAGCGGTCGATACGCAGTATTTT. It specifies CASSFVELAVDTQYF.

This chain joins TRBV30 and TRBJ1-2; a weak D match, TRBD1 (6 bases). This CDR3 comprises 14 residues. V lost 4 bases to trimming and J lost 0 bases, with 12 bases between them. Germline V gene lookup returns CDR1 GTSNPN and CDR2 SVGIG (reference sequence). The CDR3 loop reads CAWKRKGANYGYTF. DNA of the CDR3: TGTGCCTGGAAAAGGAAGGGGGCTAACTATGGCTACACCTTC.

This chain joins TRBV10-3 and TRBJ2-7; 10 nucleotides line up with TRBD1. This CDR3 region has 14 residues. Trimming removed 3 bases from V and 7 bases from J; junction bases left unmatched: 6. Germline lookup yields CDR1 ENHRY and CDR2 SYGVKD. CDR3 coding DNA: TGTGCCATCAGTGATCGACAGGGGGCAGGGGAGCAGTACTTC. It specifies CAISDRQGAGEQYF.

This rearrangement joins TRBV28 to TRBJ2-3, with 14 bases aligning to TRBD2. After removal of 5 bases from V and 0 bases from J, the junction contained 7 bases not matched to a gene. The CDR3 covers 18 residues. CDR1 and CDR2 from the germline V gene are MDHEN and SYDVKM. As DNA, the CDR3 is TGTGCCAGCAGTCTAGGACTAGCGGGAGGAATAAGCACAGATACGCAGTATTTT. It yields the protein CASSLGLAGGISTDTQYF.

This rearrangement joins TRBV9 to TRBJ2-3; 11 bases fit TRBD2. Germline V gene sequence: CDR1 SGDLS, CDR2 YYNGEE. The CDR3 covers 16 residues. J lost 2 bases, V lost 3 bases, and 5 bases had no gene match. CDR3 residues: CASSGGTSGLTDTQYF. In DNA, the CDR3 is TGTGCCAGCAGCGGAGGGACTAGCGGACTCACAGATACGCAGTATTTT.

This clone is medium-sized in the sample. CDR3 sequence (DNA): TGTGCCAGCCACGGGCAGAACACCGGGGAGCTGTTTTTT. Amino acid sequence: CASHGQNTGELFF. The rearrangement links TRBV5-8 to TRBJ2-2, with no clear D. This CDR3 contains 13 residues. Deletions cut 7 bases from V and 1 base from J, with 8 bases between. From germline, CDR1 is SGHTS and CDR2 YDEGEE.

The chain couples TRBV21-1 to TRBJ1-6. TRBV21-1 is a listed pseudogene. The CDR3 consists of 18 residues. In DNA, the CDR3 is TGTGCCAGCAGCTCGAAAGGTACGGCGAGCTCCTATAATTCACCCCTCCACTTT. Residues: CASSSKGTASSYNSPLHF.

The CDR3 sequence: CAGGGGNEQFF. CDR3 DNA sequence: TGTGCCGGCGGGGGGGGTAATGAGCAGTTCTTC. V usage is TRBV12-5 and J usage is TRBJ2-1, with 9 nucleotides matching TRBD2. The CDR3 runs to 11 residues. The V gene's germline CDR1 is LGHNT and CDR2 FRNRAP.